This T cell receptor (beta chain) comes out of a study of blood T cell repertoires in COVID-19. Original processing methods: Nucleated cell number was recorded as an estimate derived from reference gene primer amplification. The protocol was immunoSEQ multiplex PCR, while the TCRdb copy is restricted to in-frame clones and leaves out a portion. V, J and clone size are taken as reported in that table, and D and trimming were inferred from the DNA itself. The table includes under 75,000 clones, about 92% detected once. The germline gives CDR1 SGHKS, CDR2 YYEKEE (reference sequence). CDR3 size: 15 residues. The junction had 8 bases not matched to a gene; V was cut back by 6 bases and J by 4 bases.

The receptor was isolated from a man in his fifties or sixties with active COVID-19. The specimen was peripheral blood. V usage is TRBV5-5 and J usage is TRBJ1-4; 8 bases agree with TRBD1. The CDR3 DNA reads as TGTGCCAGCACCACTATTGGACAGGGTAATGAAAAACTGTTTTTT. This gives the protein CASTTIGQGNEKLFF.